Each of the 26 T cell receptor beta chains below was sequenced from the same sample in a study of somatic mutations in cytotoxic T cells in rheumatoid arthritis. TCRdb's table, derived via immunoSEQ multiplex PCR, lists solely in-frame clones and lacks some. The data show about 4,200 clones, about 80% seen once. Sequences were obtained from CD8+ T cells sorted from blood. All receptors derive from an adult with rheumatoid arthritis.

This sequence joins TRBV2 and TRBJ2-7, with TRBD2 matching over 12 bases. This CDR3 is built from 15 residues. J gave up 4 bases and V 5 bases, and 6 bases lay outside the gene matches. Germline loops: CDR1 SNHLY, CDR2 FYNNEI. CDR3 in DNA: TGTGCCAGCAGTTCCCTAGCGGGGGGGCCTTACGAGCAGTACTTC. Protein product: CASSSLAGGPYEQYF.

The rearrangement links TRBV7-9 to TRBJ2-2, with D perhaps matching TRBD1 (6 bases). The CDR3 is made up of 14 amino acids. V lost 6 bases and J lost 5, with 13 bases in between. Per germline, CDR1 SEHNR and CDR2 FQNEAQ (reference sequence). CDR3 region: CASSHTGLTGELFF. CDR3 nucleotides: TGTGCCAGCAGTCACACAGGGCTAACCGGGGAGCTGTTTTTT.

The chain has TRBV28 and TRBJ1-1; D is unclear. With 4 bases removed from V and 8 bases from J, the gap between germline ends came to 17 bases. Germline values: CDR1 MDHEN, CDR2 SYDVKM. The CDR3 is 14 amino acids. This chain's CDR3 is CASSSPLNGEEAFF. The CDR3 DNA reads TGTGCCAGCAGTTCACCCCTTAATGGTGAAGAAGCTTTCTTT.

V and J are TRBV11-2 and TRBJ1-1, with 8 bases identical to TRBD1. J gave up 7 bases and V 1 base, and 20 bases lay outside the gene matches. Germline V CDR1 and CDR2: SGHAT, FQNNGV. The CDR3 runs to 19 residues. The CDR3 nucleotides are TGTGCCAGCAGCTTAGTTGGGGCCTTGTGGACAGGGCCCAATTTTGAAGCTTTCTTT. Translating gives CASSLVGALWTGPNFEAFF.

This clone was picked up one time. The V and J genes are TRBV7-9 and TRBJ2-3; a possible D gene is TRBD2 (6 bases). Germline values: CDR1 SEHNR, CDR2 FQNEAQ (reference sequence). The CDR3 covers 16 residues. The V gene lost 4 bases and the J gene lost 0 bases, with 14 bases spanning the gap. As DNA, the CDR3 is TGTGCCAGCAGCTCGAATAGCGGCGCTAGCACAGATACGCAGTATTTT. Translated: CASSSNSGASTDTQYF.

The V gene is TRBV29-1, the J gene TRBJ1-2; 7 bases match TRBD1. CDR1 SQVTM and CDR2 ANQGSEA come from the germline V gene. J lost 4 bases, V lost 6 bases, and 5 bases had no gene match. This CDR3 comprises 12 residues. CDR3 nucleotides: TGCAGCGTAGAGACAGGGCGCTATGGCTACACCTTC. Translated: CSVETGRYGYTF. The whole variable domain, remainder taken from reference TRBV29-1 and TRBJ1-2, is SAVISQKPSRDICQRGTSLTIQCQVDSQVTMMFWYRQQPGQSLTLIATANQGSEATYESGFVIDKFPISRPNLTFSTLTVSNMSPEDSSIYLCSVETGRYGYTFGSGTRLTVV.

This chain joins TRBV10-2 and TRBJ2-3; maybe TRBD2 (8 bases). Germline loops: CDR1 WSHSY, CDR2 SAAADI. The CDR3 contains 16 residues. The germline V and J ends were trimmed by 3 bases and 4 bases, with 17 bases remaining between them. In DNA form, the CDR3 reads TGCGCCAGCAGTGAAGGGGGCGGGGGGACGGCAGATACGCAGTATTTT. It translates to CASSEGGGGTADTQYF.

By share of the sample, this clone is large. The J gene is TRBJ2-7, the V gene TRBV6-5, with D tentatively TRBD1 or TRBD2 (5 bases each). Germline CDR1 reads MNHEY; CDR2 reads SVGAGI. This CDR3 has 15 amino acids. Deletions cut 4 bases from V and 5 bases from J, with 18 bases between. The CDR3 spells CASSSPRGGDNEQYF. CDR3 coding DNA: TGTGCCAGCAGTTCCCCCCGGGGCGGTGATAACGAGCAGTACTTC.

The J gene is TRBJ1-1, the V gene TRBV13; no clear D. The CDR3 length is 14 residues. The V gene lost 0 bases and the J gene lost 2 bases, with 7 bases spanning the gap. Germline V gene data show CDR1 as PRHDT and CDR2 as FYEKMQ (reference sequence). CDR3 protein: CASSLGRYNTEAFF. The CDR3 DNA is TGTGCCAGCAGCTTAGGGAGATATAACACTGAAGCTTTCTTT.

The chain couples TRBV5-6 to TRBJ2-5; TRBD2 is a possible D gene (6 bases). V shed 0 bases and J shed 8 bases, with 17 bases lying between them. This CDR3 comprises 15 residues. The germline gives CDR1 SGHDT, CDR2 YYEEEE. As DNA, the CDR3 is TGTGCCAGCAGCTTGGAAAGATGGCGGGAAAGAACCCAGTACTTC. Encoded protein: CASSLERWRERTQYF.

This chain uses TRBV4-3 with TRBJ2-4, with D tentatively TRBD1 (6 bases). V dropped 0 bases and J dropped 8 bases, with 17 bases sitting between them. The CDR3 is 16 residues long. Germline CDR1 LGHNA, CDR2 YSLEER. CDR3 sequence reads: CASSQEDGGLADIQYF. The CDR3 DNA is TGCGCCAGCAGCCAAGAAGATGGGGGCCTTGCGGACATTCAGTACTTC.

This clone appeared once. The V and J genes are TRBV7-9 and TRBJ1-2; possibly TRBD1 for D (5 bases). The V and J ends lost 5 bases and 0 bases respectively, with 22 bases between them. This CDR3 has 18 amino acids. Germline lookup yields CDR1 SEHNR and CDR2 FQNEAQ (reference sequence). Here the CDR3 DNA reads TGTGCCAGCAGCCACCCCCTCACAAGGTTCAGGGCTAACTATGGCTACACCTTC. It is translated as CASSHPLTRFRANYGYTF.

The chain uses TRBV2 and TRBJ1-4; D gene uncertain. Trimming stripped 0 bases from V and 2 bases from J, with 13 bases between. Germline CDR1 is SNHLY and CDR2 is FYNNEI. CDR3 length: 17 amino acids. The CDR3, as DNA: TGTGCCAGCAGTGAAGCGAAGGGTAGTATCACTAATGAAAAACTGTTTTTT. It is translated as CASSEAKGSITNEKLFF.

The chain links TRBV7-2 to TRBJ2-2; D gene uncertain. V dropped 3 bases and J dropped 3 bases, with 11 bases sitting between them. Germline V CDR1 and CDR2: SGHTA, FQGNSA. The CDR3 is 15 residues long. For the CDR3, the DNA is TGTGCCAGCAGCTTCCCGGAAGCGCACACCGGGGAGCTGTTTTTT. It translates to CASSFPEAHTGELFF.

CDR3 residues: CASSAGTDYGYTF. The CDR3 DNA is TGTGCCAGCAGCGCCGGGACAGACTATGGCTACACCTTC. This chain connects TRBV5-6 to TRBJ1-2, with 7 bases aligning to TRBD1. The germline gives CDR1 SGHDT, CDR2 YYEEEE. This CDR3 region has 13 residues. Trimming took 4 bases from V and 3 from J; bases not matched to a gene: 3.

DNA of the CDR3: TGTGCCAGTAGAAGCAGGGGGCGGACTGAAGCTTTCTTT. Protein sequence: CASRSRGRTEAFF. The V and J genes are TRBV19 and TRBJ1-1; 8 bases fit TRBD1. Looked up from germline, CDR1 is LNHDA and CDR2 is SQIVND (reference sequence). The CDR3 covers 13 residues. The junction had 5 bases not matched to a gene; V was cut back by 6 bases and J by 5 bases. The whole variable domain, filled in from reference TRBV19 and TRBJ1-1, reads DGGITQSPKYLFRKEGQNVTLSCEQNLNHDAMYWYRQDPGQGLRLIYYSQIVNDFQKGDIAEGYSVSREKKESFPLTVTSAQKNPTAFYLCASRSRGRTEAFFGQGTRLTVV.

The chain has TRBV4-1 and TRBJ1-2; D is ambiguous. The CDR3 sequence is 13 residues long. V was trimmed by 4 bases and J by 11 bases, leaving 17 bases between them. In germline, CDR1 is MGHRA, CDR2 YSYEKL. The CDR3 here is CASSLSPTTGYTF. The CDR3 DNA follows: TGCGCCAGCAGCCTCTCCCCTACTACTGGGTACACCTTC.

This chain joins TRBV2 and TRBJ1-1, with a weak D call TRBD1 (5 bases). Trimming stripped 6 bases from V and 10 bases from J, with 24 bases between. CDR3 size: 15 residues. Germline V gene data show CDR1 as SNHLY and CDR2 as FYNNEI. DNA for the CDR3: TGTGCCAGCAGGGCTCTTTCGAGGGGACCGGAGGGAGCTTTCTTT. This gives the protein CASRALSRGPEGAFF.

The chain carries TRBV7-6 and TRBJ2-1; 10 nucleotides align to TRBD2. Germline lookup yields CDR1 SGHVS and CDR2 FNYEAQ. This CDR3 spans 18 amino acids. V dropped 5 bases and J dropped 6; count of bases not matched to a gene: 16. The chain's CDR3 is CASSNRLSAGGPVNEQFF. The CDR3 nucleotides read TGTGCCAGCAGCAACCGACTGTCAGCGGGGGGGCCGGTCAATGAGCAGTTCTTC.

This CDR3 reads CASSGGAGGTYNEQFF. CDR3 bases: TGCGCCAGCAGCGGGGGGGCAGGGGGCACCTACAATGAGCAGTTCTTC. This chain uses TRBV5-1 with TRBJ2-1; TRBD1 is a possible D gene (8 bases). CDR3 length: 16 residues. With 4 bases removed from V and 2 bases from J, the gap between germline ends came to 16 bases. The V gene's germline CDR1 is SGHRS and CDR2 YFSETQ. Full variable domain (missing parts from reference TRBV5-1 and TRBJ2-1): KAGVTQTPRYLIKTRGQQVTLSCSPISGHRSVSWYQQTPGQGLQFLFEYFSETQRNKGNFPGRFSGRQFSNSRSEMNVSTLELGDSALYLCASSGGAGGTYNEQFFGPGTRLTVL.

CDR3 residues: CASSLVGGADTQYF. CDR3 in DNA: TGTGCCAGCAGCTTAGTCGGGGGGGCGGATACGCAGTATTTT. V and J are TRBV11-2 and TRBJ2-3; TRBD2 aligns across 8 bases. CDR1 and CDR2 (germline): SGHAT, FQNNGV. With V trimmed by 1 base and J by 6 bases, 3 bases remained unmatched. The CDR3 has 14 residues.

CDR3 loop: CASSRTGGIYNEQFF. The CDR3 DNA follows: TGTGCCAGCAGTCGGACAGGGGGGATCTACAATGAGCAGTTCTTC. The chain links TRBV6-5 to TRBJ2-1; 10 bases line up with TRBD1. Per germline, CDR1 MNHEY and CDR2 SVGAGI. The CDR3 length is 15 residues. V shed 5 bases and J 3 bases; nucleotides not matched to a gene: 4.

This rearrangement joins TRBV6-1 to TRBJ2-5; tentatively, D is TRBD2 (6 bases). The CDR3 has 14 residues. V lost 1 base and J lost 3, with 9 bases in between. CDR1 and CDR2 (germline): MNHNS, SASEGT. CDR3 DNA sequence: TGTGCCAGCAGTGAAGGTCCGGGAGAAGAGACCCAGTACTTC. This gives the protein CASSEGPGEETQYF.

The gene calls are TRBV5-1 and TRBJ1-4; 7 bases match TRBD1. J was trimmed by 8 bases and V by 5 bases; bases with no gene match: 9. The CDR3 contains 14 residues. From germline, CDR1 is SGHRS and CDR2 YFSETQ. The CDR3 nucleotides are TGCGCCAGCAGGGTAGGGACAGAGTCGGAAAAACTGTTTTTT. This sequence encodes CASRVGTESEKLFF. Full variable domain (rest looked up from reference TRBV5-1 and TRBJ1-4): KAGVTQTPRYLIKTRGQQVTLSCSPISGHRSVSWYQQTPGQGLQFLFEYFSETQRNKGNFPGRFSGRQFSNSRSEMNVSTLELGDSALYLCASRVGTESEKLFFGSGTQLSVL.

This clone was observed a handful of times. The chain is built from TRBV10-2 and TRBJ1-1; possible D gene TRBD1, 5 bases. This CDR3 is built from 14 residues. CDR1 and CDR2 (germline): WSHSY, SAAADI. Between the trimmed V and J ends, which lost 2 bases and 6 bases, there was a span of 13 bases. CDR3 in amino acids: CASSERDGYPEAFF. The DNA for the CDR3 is TGCGCCAGCAGTGAGAGGGACGGATATCCTGAAGCTTTCTTT.

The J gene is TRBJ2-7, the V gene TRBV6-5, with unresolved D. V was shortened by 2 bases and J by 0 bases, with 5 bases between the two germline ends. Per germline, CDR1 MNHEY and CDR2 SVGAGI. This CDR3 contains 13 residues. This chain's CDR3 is CASSYRYSYEQYF. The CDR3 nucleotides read TGTGCCAGCAGTTACAGATACTCCTACGAGCAGTACTTC.